This TCR beta chain was documented in a study of shared clonotypes between healthy human individuals. Germline CDR1 reads SGHTA; CDR2 reads FQGNSA. With 5 bases clipped from V and 1 base from J, the junction kept 5 bases outside the gene matches. The CDR3 spans 16 residues. Repertoires were generated with immunoSEQ multiplex PCR, while TCRdb's copy carries only in-frame clones and drops some. This table has about 1 million clones, 65% to 80% appearing once. The sequence was obtained from a man aged 18-30 years in good health. V gene TRBV7-2 combines with J gene TRBJ2-1, with 10 bases fitting TRBD2. Sequenced material: memory CD4+ T cells sorted from blood. The subset: CD45RA-negative fraction. For the CDR3, the DNA is TGTGCCAGCAGCCCTGGGACTAGCGCTTCCTACAATGAGCAGTTCTTC. It encodes CASSPGTSASYNEQFF.